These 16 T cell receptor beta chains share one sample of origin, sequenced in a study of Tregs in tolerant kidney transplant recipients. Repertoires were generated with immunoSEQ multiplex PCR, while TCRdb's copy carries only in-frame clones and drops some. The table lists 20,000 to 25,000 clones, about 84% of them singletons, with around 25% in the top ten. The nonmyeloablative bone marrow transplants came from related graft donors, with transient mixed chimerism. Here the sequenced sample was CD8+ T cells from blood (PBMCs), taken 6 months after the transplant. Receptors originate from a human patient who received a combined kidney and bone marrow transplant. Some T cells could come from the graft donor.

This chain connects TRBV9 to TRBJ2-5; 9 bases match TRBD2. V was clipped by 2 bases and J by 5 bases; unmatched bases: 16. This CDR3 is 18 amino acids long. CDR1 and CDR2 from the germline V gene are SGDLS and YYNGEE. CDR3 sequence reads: CASSVPRSGRGGLETQYF. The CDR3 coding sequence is TGTGCCAGCAGCGTCCCCCGAAGTGGGCGGGGGGGCCTTGAGACCCAGTACTTC.

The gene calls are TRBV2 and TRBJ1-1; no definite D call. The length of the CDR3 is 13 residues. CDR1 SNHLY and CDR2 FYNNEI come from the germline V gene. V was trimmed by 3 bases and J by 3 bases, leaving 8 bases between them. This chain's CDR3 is CASSDGDYTEAFF. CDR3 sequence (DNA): TGTGCCAGCAGTGACGGGGATTACACTGAAGCTTTCTTT.

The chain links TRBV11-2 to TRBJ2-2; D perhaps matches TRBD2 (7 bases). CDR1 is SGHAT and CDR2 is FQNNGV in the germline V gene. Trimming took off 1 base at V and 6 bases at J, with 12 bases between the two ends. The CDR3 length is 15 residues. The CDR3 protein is CASSLVGGAAGELFF. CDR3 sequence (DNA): TGTGCCAGCAGCTTAGTAGGGGGGGCGGCCGGGGAGCTGTTTTTT.

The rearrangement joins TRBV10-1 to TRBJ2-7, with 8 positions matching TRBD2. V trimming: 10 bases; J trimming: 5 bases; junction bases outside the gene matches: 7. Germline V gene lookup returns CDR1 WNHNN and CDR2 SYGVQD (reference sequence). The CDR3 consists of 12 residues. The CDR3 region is CAIGGGPHEQYF. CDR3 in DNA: TGCGCCATCGGGGGGGGGCCCCACGAGCAGTACTTC.

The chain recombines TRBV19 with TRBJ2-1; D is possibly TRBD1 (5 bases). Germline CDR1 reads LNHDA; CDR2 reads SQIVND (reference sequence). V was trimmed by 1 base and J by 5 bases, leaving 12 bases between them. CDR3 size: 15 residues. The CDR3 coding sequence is TGTGCCAGTAGTATAGGCAGGACACAGGACAATGAGCAGTTCTTC. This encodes CASSIGRTQDNEQFF.

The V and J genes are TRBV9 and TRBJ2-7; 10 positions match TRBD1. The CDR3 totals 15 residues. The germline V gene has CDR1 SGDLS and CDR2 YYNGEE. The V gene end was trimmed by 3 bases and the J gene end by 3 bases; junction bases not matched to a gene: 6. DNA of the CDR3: TGTGCCAGCAGCGCGACAGGGGGCGAAGGCTACGAGCAGTACTTC. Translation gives CASSATGGEGYEQYF.

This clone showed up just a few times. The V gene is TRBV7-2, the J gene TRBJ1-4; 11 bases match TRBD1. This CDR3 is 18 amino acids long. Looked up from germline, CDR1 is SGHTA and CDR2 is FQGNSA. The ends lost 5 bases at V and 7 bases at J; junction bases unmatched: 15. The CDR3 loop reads CASSLLGQGAFSSEKLFF. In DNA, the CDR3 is TGTGCCAGCAGCCTTCTTGGACAGGGGGCGTTCAGTAGTGAAAAACTGTTTTTT.

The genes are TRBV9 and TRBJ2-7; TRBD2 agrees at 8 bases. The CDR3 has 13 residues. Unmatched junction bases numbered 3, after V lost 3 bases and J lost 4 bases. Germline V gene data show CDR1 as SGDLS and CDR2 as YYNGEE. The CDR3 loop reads CASSGTSKYEQYF. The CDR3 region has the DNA TGTGCCAGCAGCGGGACTAGCAAGTACGAGCAGTACTTC.

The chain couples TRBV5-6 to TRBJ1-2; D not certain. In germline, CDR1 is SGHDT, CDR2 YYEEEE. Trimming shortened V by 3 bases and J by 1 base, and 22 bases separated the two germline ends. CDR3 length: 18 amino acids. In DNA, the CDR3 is TGTGCCAGCAGCTACCCTTGGGGAGAAGGGTTCATTAACTATGGCTACACCTTC. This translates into CASSYPWGEGFINYGYTF.

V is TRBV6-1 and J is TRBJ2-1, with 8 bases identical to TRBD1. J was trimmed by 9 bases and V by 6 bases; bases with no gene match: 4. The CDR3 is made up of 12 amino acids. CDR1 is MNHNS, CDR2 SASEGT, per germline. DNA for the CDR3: TGTGCCAGCAGGATACAGGGGGTTGAGCAGTTCTTC. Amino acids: CASRIQGVEQFF.

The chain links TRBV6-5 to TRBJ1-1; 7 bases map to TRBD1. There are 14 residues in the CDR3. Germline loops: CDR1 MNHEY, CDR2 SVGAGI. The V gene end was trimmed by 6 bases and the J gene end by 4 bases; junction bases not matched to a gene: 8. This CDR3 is CASSTYRGTTEAFF. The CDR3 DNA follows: TGTGCCAGCAGCACCTACAGGGGTACCACTGAAGCTTTCTTT.

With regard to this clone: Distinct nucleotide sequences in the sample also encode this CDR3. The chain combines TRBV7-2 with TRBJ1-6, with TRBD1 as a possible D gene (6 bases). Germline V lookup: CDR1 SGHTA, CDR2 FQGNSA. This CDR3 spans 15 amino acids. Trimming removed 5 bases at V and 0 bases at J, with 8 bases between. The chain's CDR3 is CASSPTGSYNSPLHF. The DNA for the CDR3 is TGTGCCAGCAGCCCGACAGGCTCCTATAATTCACCCCTCCACTTT.

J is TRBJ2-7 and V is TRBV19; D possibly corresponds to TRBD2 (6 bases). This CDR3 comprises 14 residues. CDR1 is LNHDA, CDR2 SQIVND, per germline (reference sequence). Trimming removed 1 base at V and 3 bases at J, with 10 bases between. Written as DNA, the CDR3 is TGTGCCAGTAGTATAGGTAGCGGTGGCTACGAGCAGTACTTC. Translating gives CASSIGSGGYEQYF.

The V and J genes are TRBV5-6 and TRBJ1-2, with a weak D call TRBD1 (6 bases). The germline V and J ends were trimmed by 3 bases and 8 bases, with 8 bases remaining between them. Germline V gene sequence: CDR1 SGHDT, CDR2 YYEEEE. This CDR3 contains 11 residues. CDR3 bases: TGTGCCAGCAGCTCTGGACAGGGCTACACCTTC. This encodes CASSSGQGYTF.

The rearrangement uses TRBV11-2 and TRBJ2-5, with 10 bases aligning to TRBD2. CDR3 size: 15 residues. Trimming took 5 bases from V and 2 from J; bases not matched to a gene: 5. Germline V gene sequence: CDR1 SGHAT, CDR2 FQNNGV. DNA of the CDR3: TGTGCCAGCAGCCTTCTAGCGGGGGTTCAAGAGACCCAGTACTTC. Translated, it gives CASSLLAGVQETQYF.

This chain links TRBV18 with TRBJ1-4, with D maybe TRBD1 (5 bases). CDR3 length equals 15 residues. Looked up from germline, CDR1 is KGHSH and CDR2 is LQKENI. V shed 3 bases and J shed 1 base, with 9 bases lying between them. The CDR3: CASSPQGLTNEKLFF. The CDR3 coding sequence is TGTGCCAGCTCACCTCAGGGTTTAACTAATGAAAAACTGTTTTTT.